The 15 T cell receptor beta chains given below trace back to one sample, sequenced in a study of T cells in Graves' hyperthyroidism and ophthalmopathy. TCR beta CDR3 regions were amplified from RNA. RT-PCR in the first round (using the HTBI primer set) targeted the TCR CDR3. TCRdb used MiXCR to reprocess the multiplex PCR reads, holding one entry per CDR3 protein. The sample has 250,000 to 350,000 distinct CDR3 sequences, 22% seen once. The sequenced material came from blood. These receptors were obtained from a man aged 30 to 45 with Graves' ophthalmopathy.

This clonotype was found a few times. V is TRBV7-9 and J is TRBJ2-5, with a weak D call TRBD1 (5 bases). V lost 5 bases, J lost 2 bases, and 15 bases lay in between. The CDR3 contains 15 residues. The V gene's germline CDR1 is SEHNR and CDR2 FQNEAQ (reference sequence). The chain's CDR3 is CASSKDTGTQETQYF. CDR3 coding DNA: TGTGCCAGCAGCAAGGACACTGGAACGCAAGAGACCCAGTACTTC.

This clonotype was detected a few times. This sequence joins TRBV30 and TRBJ2-7; a possible D gene is TRBD2 (5 bases). Germline V gives CDR1 GTSNPN, CDR2 SVGIG (reference sequence). Trimming took 2 bases from V and 4 from J, leaving 21 bases between them. This CDR3 contains 16 residues. CDR3 sequence: CAWSHRRTAVGYEQYF. Written as DNA, the CDR3 is TGTGCCTGGAGTCATCGAAGGACTGCTGTAGGGTACGAGCAGTACTTC.

CDR3 nucleotides: TGTGCCAGCAGTGAAGCCCGAATGAACTATGGCTACACCTTC. As protein: CASSEARMNYGYTF. The chain recombines TRBV6-1 with TRBJ1-2; the D is unclear. The CDR3 is 14 residues long. V was shortened by 0 bases and J by 2 bases, with 7 bases between the two germline ends. Germline V gene lookup returns CDR1 MNHNS and CDR2 SASEGT.

This clonotype has ten or more counts. The V gene is TRBV2, the J gene TRBJ2-7; D is tentatively TRBD1 or TRBD2 (5 bases each). Germline V CDR1 and CDR2: SNHLY, FYNNEI. V lost 6 bases and J lost 4, with 13 bases in between. There are 13 residues in the CDR3. The CDR3 bases are TGTGCCAGCAGCGTTGGGACGTATTACGAGCAGTACTTC. It translates to CASSVGTYYEQYF.

CDR3 sequence (DNA): TGTGCCAGCTGCAGGCTATCCTACGAGCAGTACTTC. It is translated as CASCRLSYEQYF. This sequence joins TRBV2 and TRBJ2-7; D is ambiguous. The germline gives CDR1 SNHLY, CDR2 FYNNEI. The CDR3 is 12 amino acids. V dropped 8 bases and J dropped 1 base, with 9 bases sitting between them.

This sequence joins TRBV24-1 and TRBJ2-3, with 14 bases that match TRBD2. Per germline, CDR1 KGHDR and CDR2 SFDVKD. The CDR3 is 15 residues long. V trimming: 5 bases; J trimming: 5 bases; junction bases outside the gene matches: 2. The chain's CDR3 is CATSAGTSGRDTQYF. The CDR3 DNA follows: TGTGCCACCAGTGCCGGGACTAGCGGGAGAGATACGCAGTATTTT.

V is TRBV24-1 and J is TRBJ2-3; D perhaps matches TRBD1 (6 bases). The CDR3 covers 14 residues. The germline V gene has CDR1 KGHDR and CDR2 SFDVKD. V lost 7 bases and J lost 3, with 13 bases in between. For the CDR3, the DNA is TGTGCCACCAGCTTAACAGGGTCGACAGATACGCAGTATTTT. Its protein is CATSLTGSTDTQYF.

This clonotype appeared many times. This sequence joins TRBV30 and TRBJ1-1; possible D gene TRBD1, 5 bases. V was trimmed by 0 bases and J by 4 bases, leaving 12 bases between them. CDR1 and CDR2 (germline): GTSNPN, SVGIG (reference sequence). The CDR3 contains 14 residues. CDR3 in DNA: TGTGCCTGGAGTGTACAAGGGGCGCGCACTGAAGCTTTCTTT. Translation gives CAWSVQGARTEAFF.

This clonotype was detected a few times. The chain is built from TRBV5-1 and TRBJ2-5; 9 positions match TRBD2. CDR3 length: 14 amino acids. J was trimmed by 8 bases and V by 0 bases; bases with no gene match: 5. CDR1 is SGHRS and CDR2 is YFSETQ in the germline V gene. The CDR3 sequence: CASSLGLAEGTQYF. Written as DNA, the CDR3 is TGCGCCAGCAGCTTGGGACTAGCGGAGGGTACCCAGTACTTC. Full variable domain (outside the CDR3, taken from reference TRBV5-1 and TRBJ2-5): KAGVTQTPRYLIKTRGQQVTLSCSPISGHRSVSWYQQTPGQGLQFLFEYFSETQRNKGNFPGRFSGRQFSNSRSEMNVSTLELGDSALYLCASSLGLAEGTQYFGPGTRLLVL.

Concerning this clonotype itself: The junction shows a germline mismatch at one end, possibly a read error. V gene TRBV7-7 combines with J gene TRBJ1-5; D is unclear. The CDR3 is 17 residues long. The V gene's germline CDR1 is SSHAT and CDR2 FNYEAQ (reference sequence). The CDR3 DNA is TGTGCTAGCAGCTTAGCGAGGTTTAGGCGGGGCAATCAGCCCCAGCATTTT. Translated, it gives CASSLARFRRGNQPQHF.

V gene TRBV25-1 combines with J gene TRBJ2-1, with 7 bases identical to TRBD2. Germline V CDR1 and CDR2: MGHDK, SYGVNS. The ends lost 1 base at V and 4 bases at J; junction bases unmatched: 4. The CDR3 is 15 amino acids. CDR3 protein: CASSEFRGDYNEQFF. Here the CDR3 DNA reads TGTGCCAGCAGTGAATTTCGGGGGGATTACAATGAGCAGTTCTTC.

The gene calls are TRBV5-1 and TRBJ2-1; D is uncertain. Germline values: CDR1 SGHRS, CDR2 YFSETQ. The CDR3 sequence is 16 residues long. V lost 6 bases and J 7 bases, leaving 23 bases between the germline ends. Here the CDR3 DNA reads TGCGCCAGCAACGCGATGAACTCACATGGGCTAAATGAGCAGTTCTTC. It codes for CASNAMNSHGLNEQFF.

This clonotype was counted ten times or more. The chain links TRBV28 to TRBJ2-1; D is possibly TRBD1 (6 bases). V was cut by 4 bases and J by 2 bases, with 12 bases left in between. Germline values: CDR1 MDHEN, CDR2 SYDVKM. CDR3 length: 15 amino acids. The CDR3 region has the DNA TGTGCCAGCAGTTCCCGGGACACCACCTACAATGAGCAGTTCTTC. It codes for CASSSRDTTYNEQFF. The full variable domain, in which reference TRBV28 and TRBJ2-1 provide the parts outside the CDR3, is DVKVTQSSRYLVKRTGEKVFLECVQDMDHENMFWYRQDPGLGLRLIYFSYDVKMKEKGDIPEGYSVSREKKERFSLILESASTNQTSMYLCASSSRDTTYNEQFFGPGTRLTVL.

This clonotype was seen at least ten times. This chain links TRBV11-3 with TRBJ2-1, with D possibly being TRBD2 (5 bases). CDR1 is SGHNT and CDR2 is YENEEA in the germline V gene. The V and J ends lost 0 bases and 0 bases respectively, with 9 bases between them. CDR3 length: 16 residues. The CDR3 DNA follows: TGTGCCAGCAGCTTAGAAGGCGGGCTCTCCTACAATGAGCAGTTCTTC. Protein product: CASSLEGGLSYNEQFF.

This clonotype was counted many times. The rearrangement links TRBV2 to TRBJ1-5; tentatively, D is TRBD1 (5 bases). CDR3 size: 13 residues. In germline, CDR1 is SNHLY, CDR2 FYNNEI. V was trimmed by 4 bases and J by 16 bases, leaving 20 bases between them. Here the CDR3 reads CASSGSGTSNVHF. Written as DNA, the CDR3 is TGTGCCAGCAGTGGTTCCGGGACCTCTAACGTCCATTTT.